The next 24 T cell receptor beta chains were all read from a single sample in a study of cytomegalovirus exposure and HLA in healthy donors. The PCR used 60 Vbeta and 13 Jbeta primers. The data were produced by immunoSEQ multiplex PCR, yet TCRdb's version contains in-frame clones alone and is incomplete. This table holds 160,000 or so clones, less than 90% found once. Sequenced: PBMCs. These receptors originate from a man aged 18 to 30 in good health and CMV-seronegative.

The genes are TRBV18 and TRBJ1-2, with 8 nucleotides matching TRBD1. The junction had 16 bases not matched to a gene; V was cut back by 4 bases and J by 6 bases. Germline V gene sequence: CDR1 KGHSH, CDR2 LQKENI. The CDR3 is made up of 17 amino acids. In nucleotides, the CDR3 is TGTGCCAGCTCACAGGGGACAGGTACCTTCGGGGTGGATGGCTACACCTTC. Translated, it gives CASSQGTGTFGVDGYTF.

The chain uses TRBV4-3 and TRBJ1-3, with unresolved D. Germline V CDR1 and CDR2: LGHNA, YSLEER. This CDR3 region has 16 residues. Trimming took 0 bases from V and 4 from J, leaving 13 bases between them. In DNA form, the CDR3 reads TGCGCCAGCAGCCAAGATCCGGTCTCTTTCGGAAACACCATATATTTT. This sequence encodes CASSQDPVSFGNTIYF.

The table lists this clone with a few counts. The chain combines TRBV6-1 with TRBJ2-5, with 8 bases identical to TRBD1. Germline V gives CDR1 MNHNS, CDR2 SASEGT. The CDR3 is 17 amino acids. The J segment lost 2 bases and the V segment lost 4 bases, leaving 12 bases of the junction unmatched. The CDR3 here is CASSGSAGQGAQETQYF. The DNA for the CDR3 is TGTGCCAGCAGTGGCTCTGCGGGCCAGGGGGCTCAAGAGACCCAGTACTTC.

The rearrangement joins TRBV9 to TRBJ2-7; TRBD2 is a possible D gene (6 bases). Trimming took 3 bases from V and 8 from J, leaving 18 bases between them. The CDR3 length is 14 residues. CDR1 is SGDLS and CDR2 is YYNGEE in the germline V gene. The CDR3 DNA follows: TGTGCCAGCAGCGCCTCCGGGACTCTTTCCCAGCAGTACTTC. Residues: CASSASGTLSQQYF. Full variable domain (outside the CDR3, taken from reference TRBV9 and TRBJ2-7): DSGVTQTPKHLITATGQRVTLRCSPRSGDLSVYWYQQSLDQGLQFLIQYYNGEERAKGNILERFSAQQFPDLHSELNLSSLELGDSALYFCASSASGTLSQQYFGPGTRLTVT.

CDR3 DNA sequence: TGTGCCAGCAGGAACAGGGGGGGTAGCAATCAGCCCCAGCATTTT. Residues: CASRNRGGSNQPQHF. V gene TRBV6-1 combines with J gene TRBJ1-5, with TRBD1 identical over 8 bases. Unmatched junction bases numbered 4, after V lost 6 bases and J lost 0 bases. CDR1 and CDR2 (germline): MNHNS, SASEGT. The CDR3 spans 15 residues.

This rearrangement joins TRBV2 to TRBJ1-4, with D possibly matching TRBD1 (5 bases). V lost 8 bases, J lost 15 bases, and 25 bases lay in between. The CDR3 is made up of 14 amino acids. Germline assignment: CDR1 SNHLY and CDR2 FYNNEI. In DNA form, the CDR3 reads TGTGCCAGCCGCCTCGAGACAGTCAAAACCTCAATGTTTTTT. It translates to CASRLETVKTSMFF.

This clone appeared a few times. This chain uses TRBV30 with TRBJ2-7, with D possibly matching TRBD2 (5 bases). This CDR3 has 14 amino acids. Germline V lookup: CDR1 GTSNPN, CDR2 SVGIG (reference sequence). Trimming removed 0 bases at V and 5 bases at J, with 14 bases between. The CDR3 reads CAWSVQSAGDEQYF. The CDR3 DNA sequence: TGTGCCTGGAGTGTACAATCGGCGGGCGACGAGCAGTACTTC.

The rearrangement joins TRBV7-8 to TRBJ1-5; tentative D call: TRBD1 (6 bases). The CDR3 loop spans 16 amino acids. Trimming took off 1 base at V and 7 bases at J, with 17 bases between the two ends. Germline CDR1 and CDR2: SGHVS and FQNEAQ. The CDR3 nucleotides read TGTGCCAGCAGCTTAGAGGCGGCAGGGGTAAGCCAGCCCCAGCATTTT. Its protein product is CASSLEAAGVSQPQHF.

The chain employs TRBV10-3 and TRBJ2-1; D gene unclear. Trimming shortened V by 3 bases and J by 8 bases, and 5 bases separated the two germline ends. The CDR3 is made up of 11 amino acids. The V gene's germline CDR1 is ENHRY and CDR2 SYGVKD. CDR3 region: CAISDSDEQFF. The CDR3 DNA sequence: TGTGCCATCAGTGACAGTGATGAGCAGTTCTTC.

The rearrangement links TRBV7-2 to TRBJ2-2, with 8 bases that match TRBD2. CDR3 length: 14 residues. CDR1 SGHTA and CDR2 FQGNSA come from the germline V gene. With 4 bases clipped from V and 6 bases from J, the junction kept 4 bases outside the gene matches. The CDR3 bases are TGTGCCAGCAGCTCCCAGCGGGGGTCCGGGGAGCTGTTTTTT. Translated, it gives CASSSQRGSGELFF. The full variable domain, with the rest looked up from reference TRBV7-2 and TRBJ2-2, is GAGVSQSPSNKVTEKGKDVELRCDPISGHTALYWYRQSLGQGLEFLIYFQGNSAPDKSGLPSDRFSAERTGGSVSTLTIQRTQQEDSAVYLCASSSQRGSGELFFGEGSRLTVL.

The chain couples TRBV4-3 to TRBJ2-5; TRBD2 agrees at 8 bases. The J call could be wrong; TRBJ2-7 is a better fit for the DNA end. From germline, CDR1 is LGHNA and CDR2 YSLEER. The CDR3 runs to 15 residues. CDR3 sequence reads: CASSQDTGGSYEQYF. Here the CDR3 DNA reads TGCGCCAGCAGCCAAGATACGGGGGGGAGCTACGAGCAGTACTTC.

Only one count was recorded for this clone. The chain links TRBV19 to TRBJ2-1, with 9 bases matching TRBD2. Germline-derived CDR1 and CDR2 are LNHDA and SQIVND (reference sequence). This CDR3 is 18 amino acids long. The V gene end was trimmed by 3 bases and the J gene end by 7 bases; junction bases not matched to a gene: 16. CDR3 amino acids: CASSMDSGGGRATNEQFF. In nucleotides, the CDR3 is TGTGCCAGTAGTATGGACTCTGGGGGCGGGAGGGCCACAAATGAGCAGTTCTTC. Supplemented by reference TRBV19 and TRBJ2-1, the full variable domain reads DGGITQSPKYLFRKEGQNVTLSCEQNLNHDAMYWYRQDPGQGLRLIYYSQIVNDFQKGDIAEGYSVSREKKESFPLTVTSAQKNPTAFYLCASSMDSGGGRATNEQFFGPGTRLTVL.

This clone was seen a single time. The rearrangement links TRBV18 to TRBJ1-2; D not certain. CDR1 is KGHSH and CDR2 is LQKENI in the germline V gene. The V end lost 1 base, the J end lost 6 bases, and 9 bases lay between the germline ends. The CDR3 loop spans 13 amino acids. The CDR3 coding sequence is TGTGCCAGCTCACCACGCCCGCGGGATGGCTACACCTTC. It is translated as CASSPRPRDGYTF.

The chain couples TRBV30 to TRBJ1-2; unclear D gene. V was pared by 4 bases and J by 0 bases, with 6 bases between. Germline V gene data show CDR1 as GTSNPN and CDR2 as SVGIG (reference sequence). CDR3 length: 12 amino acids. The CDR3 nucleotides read TGTGCCTGGACCAGGACTAACTATGGCTACACCTTC. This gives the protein CAWTRTNYGYTF.

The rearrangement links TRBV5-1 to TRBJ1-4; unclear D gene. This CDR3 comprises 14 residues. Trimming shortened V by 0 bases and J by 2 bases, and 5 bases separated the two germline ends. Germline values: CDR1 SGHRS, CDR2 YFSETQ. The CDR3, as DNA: TGCGCCAGCAGCTTGGGGGCGACTAATGAAAAACTGTTTTTT. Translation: CASSLGATNEKLFF.

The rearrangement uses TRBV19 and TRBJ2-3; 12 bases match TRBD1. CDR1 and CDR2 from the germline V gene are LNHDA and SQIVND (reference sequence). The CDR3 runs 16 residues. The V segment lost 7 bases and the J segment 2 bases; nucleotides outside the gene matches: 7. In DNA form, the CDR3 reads TGTGCCAGTACCGTTGGGACAGGGGGCAACACAGATACGCAGTATTTT. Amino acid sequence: CASTVGTGGNTDTQYF.

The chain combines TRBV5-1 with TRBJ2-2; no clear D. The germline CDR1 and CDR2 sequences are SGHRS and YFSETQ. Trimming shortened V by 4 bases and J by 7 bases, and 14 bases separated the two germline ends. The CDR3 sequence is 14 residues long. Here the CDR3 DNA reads TGCGCCAGCAGCGTATCCTTCCGGGTCGGGGAGCTGTTTTTT. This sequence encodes CASSVSFRVGELFF.

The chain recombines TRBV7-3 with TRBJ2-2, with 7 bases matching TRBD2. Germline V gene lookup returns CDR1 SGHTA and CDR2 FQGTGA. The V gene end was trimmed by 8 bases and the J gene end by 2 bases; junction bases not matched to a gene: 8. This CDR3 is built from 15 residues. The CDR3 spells CASALGLPNTGELFF. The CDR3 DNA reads TGTGCCAGCGCCCTGGGACTACCAAACACCGGGGAGCTGTTTTTT. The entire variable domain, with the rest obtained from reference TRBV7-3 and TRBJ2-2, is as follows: GAGVSQTPSNKVTEKGKYVELRCDPISGHTALYWYRQSLGQGPEFLIYFQGTGAADDSGLPNDRFFAVRPEGSVSTLKIQRTERGDSAVYLCASALGLPNTGELFFGEGSRLTVL.

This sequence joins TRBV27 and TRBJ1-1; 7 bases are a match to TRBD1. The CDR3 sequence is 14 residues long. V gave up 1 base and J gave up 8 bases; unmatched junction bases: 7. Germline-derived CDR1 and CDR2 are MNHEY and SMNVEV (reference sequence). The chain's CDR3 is CASSLFALGQEAFF. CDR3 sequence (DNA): TGTGCCAGCAGTTTATTTGCCCTGGGACAGGAAGCTTTCTTT.

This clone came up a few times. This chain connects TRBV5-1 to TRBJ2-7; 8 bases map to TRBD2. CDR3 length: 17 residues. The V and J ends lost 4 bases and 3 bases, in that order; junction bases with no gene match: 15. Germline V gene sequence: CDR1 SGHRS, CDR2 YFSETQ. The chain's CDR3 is CASSPLKSGGSHYEQYF. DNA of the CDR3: TGCGCCAGCAGCCCTTTGAAAAGCGGGGGTTCCCACTACGAGCAGTACTTC. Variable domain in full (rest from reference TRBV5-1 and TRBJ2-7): KAGVTQTPRYLIKTRGQQVTLSCSPISGHRSVSWYQQTPGQGLQFLFEYFSETQRNKGNFPGRFSGRQFSNSRSEMNVSTLELGDSALYLCASSPLKSGGSHYEQYFGPGTRLTVT.

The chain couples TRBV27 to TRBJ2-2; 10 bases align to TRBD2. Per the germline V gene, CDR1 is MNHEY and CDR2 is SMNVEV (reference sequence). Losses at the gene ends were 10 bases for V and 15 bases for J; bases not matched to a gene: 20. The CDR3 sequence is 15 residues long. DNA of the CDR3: TGTGCCACGAGGGCTAGCGGGAGAGGGGGCCGGGAATTGTTTTTT. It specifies CATRASGRGGRELFF.

The chain's CDR3 is CASSQEGLARGEQFF. The CDR3 DNA follows: TGCGCCAGCAGCCAAGAGGGACTAGCCAGGGGTGAGCAGTTCTTC. This chain links TRBV4-1 with TRBJ2-1, with 9 bases matching TRBD2. Germline V gene lookup returns CDR1 MGHRA and CDR2 YSYEKL. V lost 0 bases to trimming and J lost 9 bases; unmatched junction nucleotides: 6. The CDR3 runs to 15 residues.

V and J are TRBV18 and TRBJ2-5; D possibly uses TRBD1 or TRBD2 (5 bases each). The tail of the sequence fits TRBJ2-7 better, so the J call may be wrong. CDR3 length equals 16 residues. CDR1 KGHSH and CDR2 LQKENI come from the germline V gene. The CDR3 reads CASSPPGQVKGHEQYF. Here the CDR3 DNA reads TGTGCCAGCTCACCACCGGGGCAGGTGAAGGGACACGAGCAGTACTTC.

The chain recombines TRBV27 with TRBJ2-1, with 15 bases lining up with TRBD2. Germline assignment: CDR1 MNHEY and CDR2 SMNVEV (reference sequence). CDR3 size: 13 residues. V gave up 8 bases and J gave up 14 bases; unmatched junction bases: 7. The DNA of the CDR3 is TGTGCCAGCGCCCCAGGGACTAGCGGGAGGAAGTTCTTC. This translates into CASAPGTSGRKFF.